There are a few counts of the clone carrying this TCR beta chain. Its antigen is undetermined. At one of its ends the junction is not consistent with the germline gene, which may arise from a read error. Samples each had at least 5.5 micrograms of total RNA extracted. A second roughly 7 to 12 cycle PCR used barcoded and J-beta primers. The authors tagged each cDNA molecule using a template-switch adaptor with 12 random nucleotides. In TCRdb, the 5' RACE reads were re-called with MiXCR into one record per CDR3 protein. Among some 710,000 distinct CDR3 sequences listed, approximately 22% were seen once. This record comes from a study of blood T cells in healthy people across ages. Study-level information: Researchers report that template switching captured about one barcoded beta molecule per two T cells.

This CDR3 has 15 amino acids. General study results and limits: The study found more naive CD4+ cells and higher diversity in long-lived than aged donors.

This sequence joins TRBV12-3 or TRBV12-4 and TRBJ2-3; 9 bases fit TRBD2. The sample was blood. The sequence was collected from a man between 65 and 85 years old in good health. CDR3 in DNA: TGTGCCAGTAGTTACTGGACTAGCGGCACAGATACGCAGTATTTT. It encodes CASSYWTSGTDTQYF.